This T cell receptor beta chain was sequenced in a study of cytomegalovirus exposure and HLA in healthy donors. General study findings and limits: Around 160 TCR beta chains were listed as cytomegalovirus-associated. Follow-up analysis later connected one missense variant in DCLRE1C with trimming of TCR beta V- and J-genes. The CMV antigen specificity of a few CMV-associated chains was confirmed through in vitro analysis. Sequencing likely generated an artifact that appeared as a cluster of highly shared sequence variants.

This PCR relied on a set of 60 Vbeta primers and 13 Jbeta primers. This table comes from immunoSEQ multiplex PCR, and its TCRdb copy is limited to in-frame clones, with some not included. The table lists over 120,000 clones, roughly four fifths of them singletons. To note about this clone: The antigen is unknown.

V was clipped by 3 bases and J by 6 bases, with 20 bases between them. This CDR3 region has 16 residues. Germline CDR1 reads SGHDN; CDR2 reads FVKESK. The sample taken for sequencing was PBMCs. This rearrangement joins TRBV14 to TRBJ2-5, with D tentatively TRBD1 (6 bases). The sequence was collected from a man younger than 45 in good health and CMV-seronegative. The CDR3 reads CASSHGGRSDWKTQYF. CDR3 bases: TGTGCCAGCAGCCATGGGGGCCGGTCCGACTGGAAGACCCAGTACTTC.